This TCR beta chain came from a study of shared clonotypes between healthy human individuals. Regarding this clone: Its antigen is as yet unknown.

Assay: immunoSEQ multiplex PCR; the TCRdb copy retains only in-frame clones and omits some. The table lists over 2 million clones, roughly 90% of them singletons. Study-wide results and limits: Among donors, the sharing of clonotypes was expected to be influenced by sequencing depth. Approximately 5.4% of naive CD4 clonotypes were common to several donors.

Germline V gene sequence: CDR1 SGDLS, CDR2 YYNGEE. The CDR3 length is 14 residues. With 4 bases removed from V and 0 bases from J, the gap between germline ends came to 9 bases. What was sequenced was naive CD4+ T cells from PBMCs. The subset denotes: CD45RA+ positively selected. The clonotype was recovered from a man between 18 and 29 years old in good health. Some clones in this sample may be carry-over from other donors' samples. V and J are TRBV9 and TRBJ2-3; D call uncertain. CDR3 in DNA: TGTGCCAGCAGCTTCCTACCTAGCACAGATACGCAGTATTTT. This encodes CASSFLPSTDTQYF.